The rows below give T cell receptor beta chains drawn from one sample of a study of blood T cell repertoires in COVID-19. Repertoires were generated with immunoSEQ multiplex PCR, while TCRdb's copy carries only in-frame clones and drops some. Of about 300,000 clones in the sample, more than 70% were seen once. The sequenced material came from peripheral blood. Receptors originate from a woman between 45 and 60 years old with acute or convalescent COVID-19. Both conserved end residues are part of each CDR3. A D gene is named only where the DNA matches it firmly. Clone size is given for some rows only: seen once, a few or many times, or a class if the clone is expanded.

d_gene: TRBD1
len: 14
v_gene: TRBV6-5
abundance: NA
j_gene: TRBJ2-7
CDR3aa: CASSYTDRVYEQYF
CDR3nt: TGTGCCAGCAGCTACACGGACAGGGTCTACGAGCAGTACTTC

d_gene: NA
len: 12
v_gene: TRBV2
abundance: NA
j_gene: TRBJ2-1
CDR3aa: CASSSVYNEQFF
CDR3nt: TGTGCCAGCAGTTCCGTCTACAATGAGCAGTTCTTC

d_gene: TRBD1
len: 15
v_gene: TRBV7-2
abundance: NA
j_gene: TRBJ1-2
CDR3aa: CASSTYLGQGSGYTF
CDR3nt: TGTGCCAGCAGCACCTACCTCGGACAGGGCAGTGGCTACACCTTC

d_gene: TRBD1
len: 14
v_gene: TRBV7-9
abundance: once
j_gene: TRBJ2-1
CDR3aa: CASSTGQGDTEQFF
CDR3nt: TGTGCCAGCAGCACGGGACAGGGGGATACTGAGCAGTTCTTC

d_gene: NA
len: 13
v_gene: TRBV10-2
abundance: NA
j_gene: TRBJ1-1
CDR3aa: CASSVGGGTEAFF
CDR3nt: TGCGCCAGCAGTGTCGGGGGTGGCACTGAAGCTTTCTTT

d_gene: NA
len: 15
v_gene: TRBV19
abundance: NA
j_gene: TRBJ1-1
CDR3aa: CASSPSSVEATEAFF
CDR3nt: TGTGCCAGTAGTCCCAGTTCGGTGGAGGCCACTGAAGCTTTCTTT

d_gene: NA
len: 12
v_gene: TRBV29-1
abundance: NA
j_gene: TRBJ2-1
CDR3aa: CSVDQGWNEQFF
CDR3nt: TGCAGCGTTGATCAGGGGTGGAATGAGCAGTTCTTC

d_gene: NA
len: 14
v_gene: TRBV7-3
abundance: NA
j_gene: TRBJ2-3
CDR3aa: CASSLEAAPDTQYF
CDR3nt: TGTGCCAGCAGCCTAGAGGCAGCCCCAGATACGCAGTATTTT

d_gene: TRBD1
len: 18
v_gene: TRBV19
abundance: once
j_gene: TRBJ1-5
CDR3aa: CASSIDQWRTGVNQPQHF
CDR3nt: TGTGCCAGTAGTATAGATCAGTGGAGGACAGGAGTTAATCAGCCCCAGCATTTT

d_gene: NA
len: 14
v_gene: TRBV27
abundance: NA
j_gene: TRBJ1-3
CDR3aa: CASGLEGSGNTIYF
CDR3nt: TGTGCCAGCGGATTAGAGGGCTCTGGAAACACCATATATTTT

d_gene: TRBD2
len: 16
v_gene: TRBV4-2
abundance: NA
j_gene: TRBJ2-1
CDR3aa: CASSQERTRSAHEQFF
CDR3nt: TGTGCCAGCAGCCAAGAGAGGACTAGGAGTGCGCATGAGCAGTTCTTC

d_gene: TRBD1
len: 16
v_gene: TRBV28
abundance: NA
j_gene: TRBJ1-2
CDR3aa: CASRSSPGQGNYGYTF
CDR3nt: TGTGCCAGCAGGTCTAGCCCGGGACAGGGCAACTATGGCTACACCTTC

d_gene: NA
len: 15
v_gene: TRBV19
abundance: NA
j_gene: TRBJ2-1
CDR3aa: CASSSQRSSYNEQFF
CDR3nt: TGTGCCAGTAGTAGTCAGCGGAGCTCCTACAATGAGCAGTTCTTC

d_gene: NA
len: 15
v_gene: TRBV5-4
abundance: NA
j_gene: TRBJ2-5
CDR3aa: CASSLGQEYQETQYF
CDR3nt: TGTGCCAGCAGCTTGGGACAGGAGTACCAAGAGACCCAGTACTTC

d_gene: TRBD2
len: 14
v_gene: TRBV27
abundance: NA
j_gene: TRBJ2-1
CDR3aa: CASKWGREGNEQFF
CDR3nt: TGTGCCAGCAAGTGGGGGCGGGAGGGGAATGAGCAGTTCTTC

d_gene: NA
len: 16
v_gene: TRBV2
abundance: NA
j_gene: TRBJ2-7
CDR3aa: CASSEWPSKGIYEQYF
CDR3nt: TGTGCCAGCAGTGAATGGCCCTCTAAGGGGATATACGAGCAGTACTTC

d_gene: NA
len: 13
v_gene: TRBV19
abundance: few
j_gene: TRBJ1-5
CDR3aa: CAIGQYSNQPQHF
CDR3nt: TGTGCCATCGGACAGTATAGCAATCAGCCCCAGCATTTT

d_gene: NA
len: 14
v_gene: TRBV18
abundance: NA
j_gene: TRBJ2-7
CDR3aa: CASSDTRSSYEQYF
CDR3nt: TGTGCCAGCTCAGACACTAGGAGCTCCTACGAGCAGTACTTC

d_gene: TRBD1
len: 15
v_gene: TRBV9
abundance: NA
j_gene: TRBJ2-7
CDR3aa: CASSVIPGQGHEQYF
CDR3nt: TGTGCCAGCAGCGTAATTCCAGGACAGGGACACGAGCAGTACTTC

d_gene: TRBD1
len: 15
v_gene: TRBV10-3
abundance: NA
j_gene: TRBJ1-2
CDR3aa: CAIRQTGQGRHGYTF
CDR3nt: TGTGCCATCAGACAGACGGGACAGGGGAGACATGGCTACACCTTC

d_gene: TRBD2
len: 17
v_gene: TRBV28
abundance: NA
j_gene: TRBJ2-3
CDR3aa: CASSPTAPSGRAGTQYF
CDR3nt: TGTGCCAGCAGTCCCACCGCCCCTAGCGGGAGAGCGGGTACGCAGTATTTT

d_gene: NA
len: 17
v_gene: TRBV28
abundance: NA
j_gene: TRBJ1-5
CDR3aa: CASSLGQGWESNQPQHF
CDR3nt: TGTGCCAGCAGTTTAGGGCAGGGGTGGGAAAGCAATCAGCCCCAGCATTTT